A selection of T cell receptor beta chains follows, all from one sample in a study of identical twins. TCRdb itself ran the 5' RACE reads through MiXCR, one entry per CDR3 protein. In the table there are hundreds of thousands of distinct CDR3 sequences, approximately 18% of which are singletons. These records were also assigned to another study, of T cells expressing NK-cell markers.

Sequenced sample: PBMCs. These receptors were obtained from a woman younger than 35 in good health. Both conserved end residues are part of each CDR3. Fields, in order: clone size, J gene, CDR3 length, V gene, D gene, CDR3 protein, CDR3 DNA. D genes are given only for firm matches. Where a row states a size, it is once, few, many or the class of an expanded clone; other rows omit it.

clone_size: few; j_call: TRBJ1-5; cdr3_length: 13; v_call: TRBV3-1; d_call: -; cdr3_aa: CASSQESHQPQHF; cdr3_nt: TGTGCCAGCAGCCAAGAGTCTCACCAGCCCCAGCATTTT
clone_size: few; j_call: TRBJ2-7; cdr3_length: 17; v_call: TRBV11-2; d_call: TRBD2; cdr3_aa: CASSLNVGTSVSYEQYF; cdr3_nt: TGTGCCAGCAGCCTCAACGTCGGGACTAGCGTTTCCTACGAGCAGTACTTC
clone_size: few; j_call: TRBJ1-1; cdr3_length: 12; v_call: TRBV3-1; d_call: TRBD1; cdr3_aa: CASSLRQGLAFF; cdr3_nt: TGTGCCAGCAGCCTTCGACAGGGTCTAGCTTTCTTT
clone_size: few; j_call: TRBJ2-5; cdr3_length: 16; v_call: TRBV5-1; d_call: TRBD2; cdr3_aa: CASSLRAGGPGETQYF; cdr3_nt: TGCGCCAGCAGCTTGCGGGCGGGAGGGCCTGGAGAGACCCAGTACTTC
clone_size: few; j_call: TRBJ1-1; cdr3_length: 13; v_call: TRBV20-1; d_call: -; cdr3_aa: CSAREGPDTEAFF; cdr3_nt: TGCAGTGCTAGAGAGGGGCCCGACACTGAAGCTTTCTTT
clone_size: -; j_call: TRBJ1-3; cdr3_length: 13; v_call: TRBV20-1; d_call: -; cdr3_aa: CSAPEGTGNTIYF; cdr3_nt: TGCAGTGCCCCCGAAGGGACTGGAAACACCATATATTTT
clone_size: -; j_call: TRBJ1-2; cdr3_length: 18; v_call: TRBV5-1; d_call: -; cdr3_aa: CASSLVFSYSDWNYGYTF; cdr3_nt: TGCGCCAGCAGCTTGGTATTCTCATACTCTGACTGGAACTATGGCTACACCTTC
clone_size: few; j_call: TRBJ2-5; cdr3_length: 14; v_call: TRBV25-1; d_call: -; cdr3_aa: CASSEYRRGETQYF; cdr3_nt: TGTGCCAGCAGTGAATATCGGCGGGGAGAGACCCAGTACTTC
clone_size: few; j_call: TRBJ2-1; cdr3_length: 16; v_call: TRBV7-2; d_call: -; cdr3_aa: CASDYGRTLLYNEQFF; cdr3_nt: TGTGCCAGCGATTACGGAAGAACCCTACTTTACAATGAGCAGTTCTTC
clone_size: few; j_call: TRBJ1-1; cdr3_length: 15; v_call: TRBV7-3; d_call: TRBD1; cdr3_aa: CASSLGTGKDTEAFF; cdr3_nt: TGTGCCAGCAGCTTAGGGACAGGGAAGGACACTGAAGCTTTCTTT
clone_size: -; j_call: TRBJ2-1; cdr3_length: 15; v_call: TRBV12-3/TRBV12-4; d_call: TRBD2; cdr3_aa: CASSPTSGRASGQFF; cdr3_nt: TGTGCCAGCAGTCCAACTAGCGGGAGGGCCTCGGGGCAGTTCTTC
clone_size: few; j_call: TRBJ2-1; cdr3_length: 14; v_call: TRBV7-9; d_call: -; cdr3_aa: CASSRNLSPHEQFF; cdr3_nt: TGTGCCAGCAGTCGAAACTTGAGCCCCCATGAGCAGTTCTTC
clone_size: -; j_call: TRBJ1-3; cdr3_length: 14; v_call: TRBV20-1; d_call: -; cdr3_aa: CSAGGQASGNTIYF; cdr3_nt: TGCAGTGCGGGAGGGCAGGCCTCTGGAAACACCATATATTTT
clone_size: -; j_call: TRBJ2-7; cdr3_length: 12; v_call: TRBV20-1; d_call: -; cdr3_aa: CSAAPSSYEQYF; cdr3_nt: TGCAGTGCTGCTCCTAGCTCCTACGAGCAGTACTTC
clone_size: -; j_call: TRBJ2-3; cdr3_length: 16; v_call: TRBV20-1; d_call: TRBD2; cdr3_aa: CSARRGGGTTTDTQYF; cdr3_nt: TGCAGTGCCCGCCGGGGGGGCGGCACCACCACAGATACGCAGTATTTT
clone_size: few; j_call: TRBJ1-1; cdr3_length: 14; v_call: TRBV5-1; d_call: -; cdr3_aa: CASSPQTVNTEAFF; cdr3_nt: TGCGCCAGCAGCCCTCAGACAGTAAACACTGAAGCTTTCTTT
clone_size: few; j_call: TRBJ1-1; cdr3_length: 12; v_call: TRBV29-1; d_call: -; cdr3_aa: CSVDLANTEAFF; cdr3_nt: TGCAGCGTTGATTTGGCCAATACTGAAGCTTTCTTT
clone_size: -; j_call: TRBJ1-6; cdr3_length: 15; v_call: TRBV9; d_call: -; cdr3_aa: CASSVETWDNSPLHF; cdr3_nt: TGTGCCAGCAGCGTAGAGACATGGGATAATTCACCCCTCCACTTT
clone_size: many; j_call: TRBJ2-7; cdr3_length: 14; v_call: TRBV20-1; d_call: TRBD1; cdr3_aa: CSARLRQGGYEQYF; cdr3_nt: TGCAGTGCTCGTCTCCGACAGGGGGGTTACGAGCAGTACTTC
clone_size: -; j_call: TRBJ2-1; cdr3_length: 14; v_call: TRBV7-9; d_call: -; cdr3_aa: CASLPGASYNEQFF; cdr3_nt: TGTGCCAGTCTACCGGGGGCCTCCTACAATGAGCAGTTCTTC
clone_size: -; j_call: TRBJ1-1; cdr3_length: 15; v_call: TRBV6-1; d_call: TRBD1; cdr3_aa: CASSLGTGGWTEAFF; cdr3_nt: TGTGCCAGCAGTCTCGGGACAGGGGGCTGGACTGAAGCTTTCTTT
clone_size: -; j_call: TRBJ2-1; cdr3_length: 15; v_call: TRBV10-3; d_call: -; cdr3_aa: CAISERGSSYNEQFF; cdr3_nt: TGTGCCATCAGTGAGAGGGGAAGCTCCTACAATGAGCAGTTCTTC
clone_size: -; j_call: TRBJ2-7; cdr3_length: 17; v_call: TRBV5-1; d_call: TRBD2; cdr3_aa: CASSRETGTSPTYEQYF; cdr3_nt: TGCGCCAGCAGCCGGGAAACCGGGACTAGCCCAACCTACGAGCAGTACTTC
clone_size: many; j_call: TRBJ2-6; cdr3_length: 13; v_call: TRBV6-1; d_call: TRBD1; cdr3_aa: CASAGQGSNVLTF; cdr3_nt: TGTGCCAGCGCTGGACAGGGTTCCAACGTCCTGACTTTC
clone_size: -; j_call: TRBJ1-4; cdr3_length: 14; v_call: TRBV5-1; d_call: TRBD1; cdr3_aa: CASSSPGQGGKLFF; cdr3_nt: TGCGCCAGCAGCTCCCCGGGACAGGGTGGAAAACTGTTTTTT
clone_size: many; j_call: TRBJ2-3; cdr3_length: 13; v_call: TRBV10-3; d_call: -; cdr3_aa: CAITGSNTDTQYF; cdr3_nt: TGTGCCATCACCGGATCGAACACAGATACGCAGTATTTT
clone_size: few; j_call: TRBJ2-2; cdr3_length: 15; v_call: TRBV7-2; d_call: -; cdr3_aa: CASSLVGLSAGELFF; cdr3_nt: TGTGCCAGCAGCTTAGTAGGCTTAAGCGCCGGGGAGCTGTTTTTT
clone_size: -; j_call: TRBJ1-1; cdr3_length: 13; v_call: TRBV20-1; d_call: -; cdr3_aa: CSASFPPSGEAFF; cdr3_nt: TGCAGTGCTAGTTTCCCCCCGTCAGGTGAAGCTTTCTTT
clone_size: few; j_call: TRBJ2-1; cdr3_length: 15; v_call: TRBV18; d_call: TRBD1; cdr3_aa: CASSMGTGGFGEQFF; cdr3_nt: TGTGCCAGCTCAATGGGGACAGGGGGCTTTGGTGAGCAGTTCTTC